The subject of this entry is one T cell receptor (beta chain). This entry comes from a study of cytomegalovirus exposure and HLA in healthy donors. Sequenced by immunoSEQ multiplex PCR; TCRdb stores in-frame clones only, minus some. The table lists about 110,000 clones, under 97% of them singletons. The TCR was taken from a woman in her late teens or twenties in good health and CMV-seronegative. Sequencing was performed on PBMCs.

The DNA of the CDR3 is TGTGCCAGCAGCTTTCAGAAGAACACTGAAGCTTTCTTT. The encoded protein is CASSFQKNTEAFF. This chain joins TRBV7-3 and TRBJ1-1, with D hard to call. The CDR3 is 13 amino acids. Per germline, CDR1 SGHTA and CDR2 FQGTGA. Trimming pared 3 bases from V and 1 base from J, leaving 6 bases between. The complete variable domain, with remaining parts taken from reference TRBV7-3 and TRBJ1-1, reads GAGVSQTPSNKVTEKGKYVELRCDPISGHTALYWYRQSLGQGPEFLIYFQGTGAADDSGLPNDRFFAVRPEGSVSTLKIQRTERGDSAVYLCASSFQKNTEAFFGQGTRLTVV.